The clone carrying this TCR beta chain has more than one count but fewer than ten. Time point given: newly diagnosed GD, antithyroid drugs for less than 3 months. Following extraction of RNA from PBMCs, that RNA was used to make the TCR library. With iRepertoire HTBI primers and Arm-PCR of CDR3 regions, TCR beta libraries were built. MiXCR, applied by TCRdb to the multiplex PCR reads, yields one record per CDR3 protein. The table has 350,000 to 550,000 distinct CDR3 sequences, around 17% seen once; the top ten hold about 23%. The data belong to a study of regulatory T cells in long-lasting Graves disease. The same sample was also studied in work on T cells in Graves' hyperthyroidism and ophthalmopathy.

This TCR derives from a woman aged 18-29 years with Graves disease. This material consisted of peripheral blood mononuclear cells (PBMCs), taken at new diagnosis, from a patient treated with antithyroid drugs.

The CDR3 nucleotides are TGCAGCACTACATCCGCTAGCGGCCAAGAGACCCAGTACTTC. Translated: CSTTSASGQETQYF. The chain links TRBV29-1 to TRBJ2-5, with 7 bases lining up with TRBD2. The V gene end was trimmed by 8 bases and the J gene end by 1 base; junction bases not matched to a gene: 10. Germline V lookup: CDR1 SQVTM, CDR2 ANQGSEA. This CDR3 is 14 amino acids long.